This is a list of T cell receptor beta chains from one sample in a study of blood T cell repertoires in COVID-19. The repertoire was sequenced with immunoSEQ multiplex PCR; TCRdb's copy has only in-frame clones and lacks some. The sample gives hundreds of thousands of clones, roughly 87% of which show up once; roughly 3% is in the top ten. The sample was PBMCs or T cells enriched from blood (not recorded which). The receptor set was obtained from a woman under 40 who had recovered from COVID-19. The CDR3 runs from the conserved cysteine through the conserved F or W. A D gene is named only where the DNA matches it firmly. Clone size appears in some rows only: once, few, many, or a class for an expanded clone.

j_call	clone_size	v_call	d_call	cdr3_aa	cdr3_nt
TRBJ2-1	NA	TRBV29-1	NA	CSVASSYNEQFF	TGCAGCGTCGCGAGCTCCTACAATGAGCAGTTCTTC
TRBJ2-5	NA	TRBV18	TRBD2	CASSPVSGSGETQYF	TGTGCCAGCTCACCGGTCAGCGGGAGTGGAGAGACCCAGTACTTC
TRBJ1-4	NA	TRBV2	NA	CASRGQTRGEKLFF	TGTGCCAGCCGCGGACAGACCCGAGGTGAAAAACTGTTTTTT
TRBJ2-5	NA	TRBV12-5	TRBD2	CASGLGLAGFQETQYF	TGTGCTAGTGGTTTGGGACTAGCGGGGTTCCAAGAGACCCAGTACTTC
TRBJ2-1	NA	TRBV7-3	TRBD2	CASSLSSGAYNEQFF	TGTGCCAGCAGCTTATCTAGCGGGGCATACAATGAGCAGTTCTTC
TRBJ1-4	few	TRBV5-1	NA	CASSLDSTNEKLFF	TGCGCCAGCAGCTTGGACAGCACTAATGAAAAACTGTTTTTT
TRBJ2-5	once	TRBV2	TRBD2	CASSGSAGTRTQYF	TGTGCCAGCAGTGGCTCAGCGGGGACCCGGACCCAGTACTTC
TRBJ2-1	NA	TRBV7-6	NA	CASSSTPITTGYNEQFF	TGTGCCAGCAGCTCAACACCAATCACCACGGGCTACAATGAGCAGTTCTTC
TRBJ2-2	NA	TRBV7-8	TRBD1	CASSLGFGQGAGGELFF	TGTGCCAGCAGCCTGGGATTTGGACAGGGGGCAGGCGGGGAGCTGTTTTTT
TRBJ1-1	NA	TRBV7-9	NA	CASSPRGVWTEAFF	TGTGCCAGCAGCCCGCGGGGGGTGTGGACTGAAGCTTTCTTT
TRBJ2-7	NA	TRBV7-2	NA	CASSLGAYEQYF	TGTGCCAGCAGCTTAGGCGCCTACGAGCAGTACTTC
TRBJ2-1	once	TRBV5-4	NA	CASSLRVGRGRSYNEQFF	TGTGCCAGCAGCTTGCGGGTGGGGCGGGGACGATCCTACAATGAGCAGTTCTTC
TRBJ1-1	NA	TRBV30	NA	CAWMVRPQVVMNTEAFF	TGTGCCTGGATGGTGAGACCGCAGGTCGTCATGAACACTGAAGCTTTCTTT
TRBJ2-7	NA	TRBV5-1	TRBD2	CASSVEGGINEQYF	TGCGCCAGCAGCGTCGAGGGAGGGATCAACGAGCAGTACTTC
TRBJ2-1	NA	TRBV11-2	NA	CASSETTYNEQFF	TGTGCCAGCAGCGAAACTACCTACAATGAGCAGTTCTTC
TRBJ1-2	NA	TRBV4-1	NA	CASSQGATEHVYGYTF	TGCGCCAGCAGCCAAGGGGCGACAGAGCACGTCTATGGCTACACCTTC
TRBJ2-2	few	TRBV13	NA	CASSQTPASSNTGELFF	TGTGCCAGCAGCCAGACTCCCGCGTCCTCGAACACCGGGGAGCTGTTTTTT
TRBJ1-2	NA	TRBV13	NA	CASSFGVGEGYTF	TGTGCCAGCAGCTTCGGAGTGGGTGAGGGCTACACCTTC
TRBJ1-1	few	TRBV27	TRBD1	CASRRTGEVAFF	TGTGCCAGCAGAAGGACAGGGGAGGTAGCTTTCTTT
TRBJ1-4	NA	TRBV27	TRBD1	CASSSFHRGGNEKLFF	TGTGCCAGCAGCTCCTTCCACAGGGGAGGAAATGAAAAACTGTTTTTT
TRBJ1-2	NA	TRBV21-1	NA	CASSKGTGGYGYTF	TGTGCCAGCAGCAAAGGTACAGGGGGATATGGCTACACCTTC
TRBJ1-1	NA	TRBV2	NA	CASSVSGGDNTEAFF	TGTGCCAGCAGTGTGTCGGGGGGAGATAACACTGAAGCTTTCTTT
TRBJ2-1	NA	TRBV6-4	TRBD2	CASSSHSGGNNEQFF	TGTGCCAGCAGTTCGCATAGCGGGGGAAACAATGAGCAGTTCTTC
TRBJ2-7	NA	TRBV7-9	NA	CASSPDSPYEQYF	TGTGCCAGCAGCCCGGACAGCCCGTACGAGCAGTACTTC
TRBJ2-3	few	TRBV3-1/TRBV3-2	TRBD2	CASSQTSGRALGTDTQYF	TGTGCCAGCAGCCAGACTAGCGGGAGGGCCCTCGGCACAGATACGCAGTATTTT
TRBJ1-4	once	TRBV19	NA	CASSPLRGAAESGEKLFF	TGTGCCAGTAGTCCTCTCAGGGGAGCGGCCGAGAGTGGTGAAAAACTGTTTTTT
TRBJ1-5	NA	TRBV24-1	TRBD1	CATSDLSLWGGTGNQPQHF	TGTGCCACCAGTGATTTATCGTTATGGGGCGGGACAGGGAATCAGCCCCAGCATTTT
TRBJ2-1	once	TRBV7-8	TRBD2	CASSLEGLAGHNEQFF	TGTGCCAGCAGCTTAGAGGGGCTAGCGGGGCACAATGAGCAGTTCTTC
TRBJ1-6	NA	TRBV2	NA	CATRDYLNSPLHF	TGTGCCACCAGGGACTACCTAAATTCACCCCTCCACTTT
TRBJ1-1	NA	TRBV6-2/TRBV6-3	TRBD1	CASSDSPGTGNTEAFF	TGTGCCAGCAGCGACTCCCCAGGGACAGGGAACACTGAAGCTTTCTTT
TRBJ1-1	NA	TRBV5-6	NA	CASRTQGWTEAFF	TGTGCCAGCAGGACCCAGGGGTGGACTGAAGCTTTCTTT
TRBJ2-7	NA	TRBV9	NA	CASSVAPGGYYEQYF	TGTGCCAGCAGCGTAGCCCCTGGGGGGTACTACGAGCAGTACTTC
TRBJ2-7	NA	TRBV29-1	TRBD1	CSVEAPGQGYEQYF	TGCAGCGTTGAAGCGCCGGGACAGGGGTACGAGCAGTACTTC
TRBJ1-5	NA	TRBV5-5	NA	CASSVGPKDQPQHF	TGTGCCAGCAGCGTTGGGCCTAAAGATCAGCCCCAGCATTTT
TRBJ2-7	NA	TRBV10-1	TRBD2	CASSRTSGGSEQYF	TGCGCCAGCAGTCGGACTAGCGGGGGGTCCGAGCAGTACTTC
TRBJ2-1	NA	TRBV28	TRBD2	CASQLAAYNEQFF	TGTGCCAGCCAACTAGCGGCCTACAATGAGCAGTTCTTC
TRBJ2-4	NA	TRBV4-2	NA	CASSQAGEDIQYF	TGTGCCAGCAGCCAAGCAGGGGAAGACATTCAGTACTTC
TRBJ1-6	NA	TRBV11-2	TRBD1	CASSQDRGTSPLHF	TGTGCCAGCAGCCAGGACAGGGGGACTTCACCCCTCCACTTT
TRBJ2-3	NA	TRBV5-4	TRBD2	CASSLRLAGNTDTQYF	TGTGCCAGCAGCCTGAGACTAGCGGGGAACACAGATACGCAGTATTTT